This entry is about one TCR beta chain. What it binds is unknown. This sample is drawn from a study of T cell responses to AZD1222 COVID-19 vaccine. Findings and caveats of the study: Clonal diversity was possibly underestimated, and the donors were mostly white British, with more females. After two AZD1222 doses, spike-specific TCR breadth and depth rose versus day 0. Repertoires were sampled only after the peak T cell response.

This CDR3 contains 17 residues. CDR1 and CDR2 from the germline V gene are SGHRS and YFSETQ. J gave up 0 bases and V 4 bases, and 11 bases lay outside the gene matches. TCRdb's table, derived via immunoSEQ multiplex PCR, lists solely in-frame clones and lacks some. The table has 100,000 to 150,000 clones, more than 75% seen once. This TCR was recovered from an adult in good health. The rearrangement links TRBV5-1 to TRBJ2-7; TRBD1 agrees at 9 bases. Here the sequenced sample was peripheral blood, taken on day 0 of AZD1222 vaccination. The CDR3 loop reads CASSRGTGGPISYEQYF. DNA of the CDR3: TGCGCCAGCAGCAGGGGTACAGGGGGCCCCATCTCCTACGAGCAGTACTTC.